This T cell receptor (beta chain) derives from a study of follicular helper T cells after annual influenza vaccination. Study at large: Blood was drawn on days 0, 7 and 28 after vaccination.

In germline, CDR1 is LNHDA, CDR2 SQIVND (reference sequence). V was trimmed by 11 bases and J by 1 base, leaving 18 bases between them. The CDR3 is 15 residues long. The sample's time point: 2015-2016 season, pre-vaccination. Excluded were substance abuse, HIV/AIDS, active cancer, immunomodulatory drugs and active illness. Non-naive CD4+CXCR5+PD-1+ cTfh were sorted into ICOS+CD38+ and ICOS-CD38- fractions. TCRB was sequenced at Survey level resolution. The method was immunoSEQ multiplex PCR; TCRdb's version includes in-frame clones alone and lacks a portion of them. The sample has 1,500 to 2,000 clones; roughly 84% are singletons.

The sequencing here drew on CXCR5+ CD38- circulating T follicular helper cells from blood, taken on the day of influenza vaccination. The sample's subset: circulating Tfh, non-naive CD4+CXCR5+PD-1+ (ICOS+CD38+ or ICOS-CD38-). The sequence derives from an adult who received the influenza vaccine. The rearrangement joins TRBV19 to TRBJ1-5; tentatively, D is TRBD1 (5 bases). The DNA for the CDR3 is TGTGCCTCGAAAGGAGGGGTTCTAAGCAATCAGCCCCAGCATTTT. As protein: CASKGGVLSNQPQHF.